These 4 T cell receptor beta chains share one sample of origin, sequenced in a study of blood T cell repertoires in COVID-19. The assay was immunoSEQ multiplex PCR, and TCRdb's table has in-frame clones only and misses some. The table has around 250,000 clones, roughly 85% seen once. Sequences were obtained from PBMCs or T cells enriched from blood (not recorded which). The receptors originated from a woman between 45 and 65 years old with acute COVID-19.

The rearrangement uses TRBV4-3 and TRBJ1-4; D gene uncertain. Per germline, CDR1 LGHNA and CDR2 YSLEER. V was cut by 0 bases and J by 2 bases, with 13 bases left in between. This CDR3 has 17 amino acids. CDR3 sequence: CASSQDYAWSTNEKLFF. CDR3 DNA sequence: TGCGCCAGCAGCCAAGATTACGCATGGAGTACTAATGAAAAACTGTTTTTT.

J is TRBJ1-2 and V is TRBV20-1; D is uncertain. From germline, CDR1 is DFQATT and CDR2 SNEGSKA (reference sequence). The CDR3 length is 11 residues. Trimming pared 6 bases from V and 5 bases from J, leaving 10 bases between. Written as DNA, the CDR3 is TGCAGTGCGGGTTCCGGGTATGGCTACACCTTC. Translating it yields CSAGSGYGYTF.

V gene TRBV18 combines with J gene TRBJ1-5; no firm D call. CDR1 KGHSH and CDR2 LQKENI come from the germline V gene. V dropped 5 bases and J dropped 0 bases, with 8 bases sitting between them. The length of the CDR3 is 14 residues. CDR3 coding DNA: TGTGCCAGCTCAGGAGACGGTAGCAATCAGCCCCAGCATTTT. Encoded protein: CASSGDGSNQPQHF.

A note on this clone: The sample has other DNA sequences that encode this CDR3 too. The DNA for the CDR3 is TGTGCCAGCTCACCGGGGACAGGCAATCAGCCCCAGCATTTT. This gives the protein CASSPGTGNQPQHF. The chain couples TRBV18 to TRBJ1-5, with 7 bases matching TRBD1. V lost 3 bases, J lost 2 bases, and 1 base stayed unmatched. From germline, CDR1 is KGHSH and CDR2 LQKENI. CDR3 size: 14 residues.